Below, 27 T cell receptor beta chains from the same sample are listed, as sequenced in a study of blood T cell repertoires in COVID-19. Sequencing used immunoSEQ multiplex PCR; TCRdb keeps in-frame clones, though not all of them. This sample has 450,000 to 500,000 clones, with about 90% found just once. What was sequenced was PBMCs or T cells enriched from blood (not recorded which). Receptors were obtained from a woman aged 18-29 years who had recovered from COVID-19.

This sequence joins TRBV12-3 or TRBV12-4 and TRBJ2-1; D uncertain. CDR3 size: 11 residues. Trimming cost V 4 bases and J 8 bases, with 6 bases left between them. The CDR3: CASSSPYEQFF. For the CDR3, the DNA is TGTGCCAGCAGTTCCCCATATGAGCAGTTCTTC.

The chain employs TRBV3-1 (or the pseudogene TRBV3-2) and TRBJ2-7; 13 bases match TRBD2. J lost 2 bases, V lost 3 bases, and 7 bases had no gene match. CDR1 LGHDT and CDR2 YNNKEL come from the germline V gene (reference sequence). The CDR3 spans 17 residues. The chain's CDR3 is CASSHLTSGGLAYEQYF. For the CDR3, the DNA is TGTGCCAGCAGCCACTTGACTAGCGGGGGGCTTGCCTACGAGCAGTACTTC.

The chain is built from TRBV6-5 and TRBJ2-7; TRBD1 matches at 8 bases. J gave up 2 bases and V 2 bases, and 5 bases lay outside the gene matches. Germline V gene data show CDR1 as MNHEY and CDR2 as SVGAGI. The CDR3 loop spans 15 amino acids. The CDR3 region is CASSYGTGSTYEQYF. CDR3 coding DNA: TGTGCCAGCAGTTACGGGACAGGTTCTACCTACGAGCAGTACTTC.

The chain carries TRBV5-1 and TRBJ2-1, with 9 bases aligning to TRBD2. Germline V gene sequence: CDR1 SGHRS, CDR2 YFSETQ. J gave up 7 bases and V 3 bases, and 5 bases lay outside the gene matches. The CDR3 is 14 residues long. CDR3 amino acids: CASSSHLAGNEQFF. CDR3 sequence (DNA): TGCGCCAGCAGCTCTCACCTAGCGGGGAATGAGCAGTTCTTC.

V is TRBV7-6 and J is TRBJ2-3, with TRBD2 matching over 11 bases. There are 16 residues in the CDR3. CDR1 is SGHVS and CDR2 is FNYEAQ in the germline V gene. J gave up 3 bases and V 2 bases, and 4 bases lay outside the gene matches. The DNA of the CDR3 is TGTGCCAGCAGCTTAATTAGCGGGGGGGCGACAGATACGCAGTATTTT. Its protein product is CASSLISGGATDTQYF.

The CDR3 sequence is CASSGWLVHRGQGVTEAFF. Written as DNA, the CDR3 is TGCGCCAGCAGTGGGTGGCTGGTCCACAGGGGGCAGGGAGTCACTGAAGCTTTCTTT. The chain uses TRBV10-1 and TRBJ1-1; 9 positions match TRBD1. The CDR3 sequence is 19 residues long. J lost 4 bases, V lost 4 bases, and 19 bases had no gene match. Germline V gene data show CDR1 as WNHNN and CDR2 as SYGVQD (reference sequence).

V and J are TRBV2 and TRBJ2-1; 7 bases line up with TRBD2. The CDR3 has 15 amino acids. Germline values: CDR1 SNHLY, CDR2 FYNNEI. Losses at the gene ends were 6 bases for V and 1 base for J; bases not matched to a gene: 6. The CDR3 reads CASRGDYPSYNEQFF. The DNA of the CDR3 is TGTGCCAGCAGAGGGGACTACCCATCCTACAATGAGCAGTTCTTC.

The CDR3: CASSLSRGYGYTF. In DNA form, the CDR3 reads TGCGCCAGCAGCCTCTCAAGGGGCTATGGCTACACCTTC. J is TRBJ1-2 and V is TRBV4-1; D is perhaps TRBD1 (5 bases). Trimming pared 4 bases from V and 4 bases from J, leaving 10 bases between. The CDR3 extends over 13 amino acids. The germline V gene has CDR1 MGHRA and CDR2 YSYEKL.

The chain joins TRBV7-6 to TRBJ1-5; D is possibly TRBD1 (5 bases). This CDR3 is built from 14 residues. Germline CDR1 and CDR2: SGHVS and FNYEAQ. V dropped 0 bases and J dropped 11 bases, with 14 bases sitting between them. The CDR3 spells CASSLAAGGRAQHF. In nucleotides, the CDR3 is TGTGCCAGCAGCTTAGCGGCGGGGGGGAGAGCCCAGCATTTT.

The chain uses TRBV2 and TRBJ1-1; 7 nucleotides line up with TRBD1. This CDR3 has 15 amino acids. In germline, CDR1 is SNHLY, CDR2 FYNNEI. J lost 3 bases, V lost 1 base, and 5 bases had no gene match. CDR3 residues: CASSEEGGRDTEAFF. In DNA form, the CDR3 reads TGTGCCAGCAGTGAAGAAGGGGGCAGGGACACTGAAGCTTTCTTT. Based on the CDR3 plus reference TRBV2 and TRBJ1-1, the full variable domain is EPEVTQTPSHQVTQMGQEVILRCVPISNHLYFYWYRQILGQKVEFLVSFYNNEISEKSEIFDDQFSVERPDGSNFTLKIRSTKLEDSAMYFCASSEEGGRDTEAFFGQGTRLTVV.

The chain uses TRBV5-6 and TRBJ2-2; maybe TRBD1 (5 bases). Per the germline V gene, CDR1 is SGHDT and CDR2 is YYEEEE. This CDR3 is built from 15 residues. Trimming shortened V by 4 bases and J by 5 bases, and 15 bases separated the two germline ends. The CDR3 nucleotides read TGTGCCAGCAGCCCGCGGACATTAGGGACCGGGGAGCTGTTTTTT. Translating gives CASSPRTLGTGELFF.

This clone was counted a single time. The V call is TRBV29-1, the J call TRBJ1-3, with 7 bases that match TRBD1. Trimming removed 5 bases from V and 9 bases from J; junction bases left unmatched: 7. This CDR3 spans 12 amino acids. Germline V CDR1 and CDR2: SQVTM, ANQGSEA. The DNA for the CDR3 is TGCAGCGTTCTCAGACAGGGTCGCACCATATATTTT. Protein sequence: CSVLRQGRTIYF.

This rearrangement joins TRBV19 to TRBJ2-2; TRBD2 agrees at 10 bases. This CDR3 has 15 amino acids. Germline CDR1 LNHDA, CDR2 SQIVND (reference sequence). Germline trimming cut 10 bases from V and 3 bases from J; bases unmatched to any gene: 8. The CDR3 protein is CATRPSGGYTGELFF. CDR3 DNA: TGTGCCACAAGGCCTAGCGGGGGCTACACCGGGGAGCTGTTTTTT.

This clone was seen a handful of times. The genes are TRBV9 and TRBJ1-2; 7 bases are a match to TRBD1. The CDR3 extends over 13 amino acids. Germline CDR1 is SGDLS and CDR2 is YYNGEE. V lost 3 bases and J lost 8; bases outside the gene matches: 7. Here the CDR3 DNA reads TGTGCCAGCAGCGCTGAGGGGGCTAGGGGCTACACCTTC. Amino acids: CASSAEGARGYTF.

This sequence joins TRBV5-6 and TRBJ1-5; D not resolved. Trimming removed 0 bases from V and 3 bases from J, with 4 bases in between. CDR3 length equals 13 residues. Germline V CDR1 and CDR2: SGHDT, YYEEEE. The CDR3: CASSLANNQPQHF. DNA of the CDR3: TGTGCCAGCAGCTTGGCTAACAATCAGCCCCAGCATTTT.

The rearrangement links TRBV29-1 to TRBJ1-6; D remains unclear. V was pared by 7 bases and J by 10 bases, with 17 bases between. Germline CDR1 is SQVTM and CDR2 is ANQGSEA. The length of the CDR3 is 13 residues. The chain's CDR3 is CSAARGEGSPLHF. CDR3 coding DNA: TGCAGCGCCGCTCGGGGTGAGGGATCACCCCTCCACTTT.

The rearrangement links TRBV7-2 to TRBJ2-3; 7 bases line up with TRBD1. The V gene end was trimmed by 6 bases and the J gene end by 0 bases; junction bases not matched to a gene: 6. Germline assignment: CDR1 SGHTA and CDR2 FQGNSA. CDR3 length: 15 residues. CDR3 sequence reads: CASRSTGLSTDTQYF. Here the CDR3 DNA reads TGTGCCAGCAGATCGACAGGGCTCAGCACAGATACGCAGTATTTT.

With regard to this clone: At the DNA level, this CDR3 is encoded by other sequences in the same sample as well. V gene TRBV29-1 combines with J gene TRBJ2-5; no definite D call. The CDR3 covers 10 residues. Trimming took 7 bases from V and 2 from J, leaving 5 bases between them. Germline V gene lookup returns CDR1 SQVTM and CDR2 ANQGSEA. In DNA form, the CDR3 reads TGCAGCGGTAGACAAGAGACCCAGTACTTC. Translated, it gives CSGRQETQYF.

Concerning this clone itself: Within the sample, other DNA sequences also encode this same CDR3. The CDR3 nucleotides read TGCGCCAGCAGCTTGTCAGGGGGCTATGGCTACACCTTC. Translated, it gives CASSLSGGYGYTF. This chain connects TRBV5-1 to TRBJ1-2; TRBD1 aligns across 7 bases. The CDR3 length is 13 residues. Germline V gene sequence: CDR1 SGHRS, CDR2 YFSETQ. Germline trimming cut 1 base from V and 4 bases from J; bases unmatched to any gene: 1.

The chain has TRBV14 and TRBJ2-5; TRBD2 might be the D (5 bases). CDR3 length: 16 residues. The V gene lost 4 bases and the J gene lost 0 bases, with 15 bases spanning the gap. Germline CDR1 reads SGHDN; CDR2 reads FVKESK. This CDR3 reads CASSPLRTLYQETQYF. DNA for the CDR3: TGTGCCAGCAGCCCCTTAAGGACTCTGTACCAAGAGACCCAGTACTTC.

V gene TRBV10-3 combines with J gene TRBJ1-2; 9 bases are a match to TRBD1. V shed 5 bases and J 8 bases; nucleotides not matched to a gene: 6. CDR1 ENHRY and CDR2 SYGVKD come from the germline V gene. The CDR3 is made up of 13 amino acids. CDR3 bases: TGTGCCATCAGTCACCGGGACAGGGACGGCTACACCTTC. Residues: CAISHRDRDGYTF.

V and J are TRBV18 and TRBJ1-1; D unclear. This CDR3 region has 15 residues. V lost 3 bases to trimming and J lost 4 bases, with 15 bases between them. The germline V gene encodes CDR1 KGHSH and CDR2 LQKENI. DNA for the CDR3: TGTGCCAGCTCACCGCCCTCGCAAGGGAGCACTGAAGCTTTCTTT. The encoded protein is CASSPPSQGSTEAFF.

This clone was recorded a few times. This chain uses TRBV20-1 with TRBJ1-2; perhaps TRBD1 as D (6 bases). Germline loops: CDR1 DFQATT, CDR2 SNEGSKA (reference sequence). V lost 8 bases and J 4 bases, leaving 11 bases between the germline ends. The CDR3 extends over 11 amino acids. As DNA, the CDR3 is TGCAGTTCAGGACAGACCTATGGCTACACCTTC. It is translated as CSSGQTYGYTF.

This chain connects TRBV7-9 to TRBJ1-1, with D possibly matching TRBD1 (6 bases). The CDR3 is 17 amino acids. V lost 2 bases, J lost 1 base, and 17 bases lay in between. Germline V gene lookup returns CDR1 SEHNR and CDR2 FQNEAQ (reference sequence). The CDR3 loop is CASSLYRVGQRNTEAFF. CDR3 DNA sequence: TGTGCCAGCAGCTTATATCGGGTCGGACAGAGGAACACTGAAGCTTTCTTT.

The genes are TRBV24-1 and TRBJ2-3, with TRBD2 identical over 9 bases. The CDR3 length is 15 residues. Looked up from germline, CDR1 is KGHDR and CDR2 is SFDVKD. The V gene end was trimmed by 3 bases and the J gene end by 2 bases; junction bases not matched to a gene: 2. CDR3 loop: CATSDERGATDTQYF. In DNA, the CDR3 is TGTGCCACCAGTGATGAGCGGGGGGCCACAGATACGCAGTATTTT.

This clone has a single count. The chain carries TRBV11-2 and TRBJ2-1, with 7 positions matching TRBD2. This CDR3 is built from 15 residues. Germline V lookup: CDR1 SGHAT, CDR2 FQNNGV. J gave up 2 bases and V 3 bases, and 4 bases lay outside the gene matches. The CDR3 DNA follows: TGTGCCAGCAGCTTTGAGGCGGGGGCCTACAATGAGCAGTTCTTC. It translates to CASSFEAGAYNEQFF.

The gene calls are TRBV2 and TRBJ1-5; unclear D gene. The CDR3 spans 15 residues. Per germline, CDR1 SNHLY and CDR2 FYNNEI. The V gene lost 4 bases and the J gene lost 1 base, with 11 bases spanning the gap. The CDR3 DNA reads TGTGCCAGCAGTGGCGGGGAACTAAGCAATCAGCCCCAGCATTTT. Translated, it gives CASSGGELSNQPQHF. Looking up the rest from reference TRBV2 and TRBJ1-5 gives the full variable domain: EPEVTQTPSHQVTQMGQEVILRCVPISNHLYFYWYRQILGQKVEFLVSFYNNEISEKSEIFDDQFSVERPDGSNFTLKIRSTKLEDSAMYFCASSGGELSNQPQHFGDGTRLSIL.